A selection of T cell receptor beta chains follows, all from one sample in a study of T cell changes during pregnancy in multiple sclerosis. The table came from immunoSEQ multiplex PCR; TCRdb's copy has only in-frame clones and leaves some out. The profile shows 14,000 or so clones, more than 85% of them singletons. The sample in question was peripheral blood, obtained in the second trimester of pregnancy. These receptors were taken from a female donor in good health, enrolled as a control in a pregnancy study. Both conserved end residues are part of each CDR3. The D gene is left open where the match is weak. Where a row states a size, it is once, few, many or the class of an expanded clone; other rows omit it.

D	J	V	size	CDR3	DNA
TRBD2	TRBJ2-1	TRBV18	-	CASSPPGEGRGKNPYNEQFF	TGTGCCAGCTCACCACCGGGGGAGGGCCGGGGAAAAAACCCCTACAATGAGCAGTTCTTC
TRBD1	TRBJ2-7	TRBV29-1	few	CSVGRGQGAYYEQYF	TGCAGCGTTGGCCGGGGTCAGGGGGCCTACTACGAGCAGTACTTC
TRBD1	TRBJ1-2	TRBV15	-	CATVRDRASNYGYTF	TGTGCCACCGTCCGGGACAGGGCCTCTAACTATGGCTACACCTTC
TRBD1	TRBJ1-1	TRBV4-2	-	CASSQRGQGPQAFF	TGTGCCAGCAGCCAAAGAGGACAGGGGCCCCAAGCTTTCTTT
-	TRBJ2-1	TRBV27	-	CASSSLGGVGGNEQFF	TGTGCCAGCAGTTCGCTAGGGGGGGTAGGGGGCAATGAGCAGTTCTTC
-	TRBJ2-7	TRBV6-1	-	CASSTGTGYEQYF	TGTGCCAGCTCAACAGGGACGGGCTACGAGCAGTACTTC
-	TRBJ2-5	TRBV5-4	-	CASSPRGGGPLETQYF	TGTGCCAGCAGCCCGAGGGGGGGAGGGCCCCTAGAGACCCAGTACTTC
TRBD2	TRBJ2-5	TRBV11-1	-	CASSLRGGQETQYF	TGTGCCAGCAGCTTACGGGGGGGACAAGAGACCCAGTACTTC
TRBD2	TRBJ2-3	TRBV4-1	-	CASSQAGGGPTQYF	TGCGCCAGCAGCCAAGCGGGAGGAGGACCCACGCAGTATTTT
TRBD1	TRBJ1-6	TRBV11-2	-	CASSTRTGGSYNSPLHF	TGTGCCAGCAGCACCCGGACAGGGGGCTCCTATAATTCACCCCTCCACTTT
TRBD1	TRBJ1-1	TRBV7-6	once	CASSNGQDTEAFF	TGTGCCAGCAGCAATGGACAGGACACTGAAGCTTTCTTT
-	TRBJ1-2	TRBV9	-	CASSVEGTSGKRNTF	TGTGCCAGCAGCGTAGAGGGGACAAGTGGTAAAAGGAACACCTTC
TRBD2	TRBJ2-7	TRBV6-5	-	CASSRAGGPDYEQYF	TGTGCCAGCAGCCGCGCGGGGGGGCCCGACTACGAGCAGTACTTC
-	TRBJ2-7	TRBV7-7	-	CASSLGEGRTYEQYF	TGTGCTAGCAGCTTAGGCGAGGGAAGGACCTACGAGCAGTACTTC
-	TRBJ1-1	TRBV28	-	CASTLNTEAFF	TGTGCCAGCACCTTGAACACTGAAGCTTTCTTT
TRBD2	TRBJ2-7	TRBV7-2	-	CASSYVAGGSYEQYF	TGTGCCAGCAGCTACGTAGCGGGGGGCTCCTACGAGCAGTACTTC
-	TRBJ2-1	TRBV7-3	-	CASSLGQVIYNEQFF	TGTGCCAGCAGCTTGGGCCAGGTAATCTACAATGAGCAGTTCTTC
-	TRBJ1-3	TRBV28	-	CASSLGAVAPSGNTIYF	TGTGCCAGCAGTTTAGGGGCAGTCGCTCCCTCTGGAAACACCATATATTTT
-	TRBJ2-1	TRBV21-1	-	CASSKGTGDNEQFF	TGTGCCAGCAGCAAAGGGACAGGGGACAATGAGCAGTTCTTC
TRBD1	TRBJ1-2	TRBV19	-	CASSKGQPYGYTF	TGTGCCAGTAGTAAGGGACAGCCCTATGGCTACACCTTC
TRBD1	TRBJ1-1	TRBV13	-	CASSAPDRVLNTEAFF	TGTGCCAGCAGCGCCCCGGACAGGGTTCTGAACACTGAAGCTTTCTTT
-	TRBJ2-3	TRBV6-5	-	CASSYSNLGDTQYF	TGTGCCAGCAGTTACTCGAATCTGGGCGATACGCAGTATTTT
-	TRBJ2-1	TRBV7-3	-	CASSLGASAVNEQFF	TGTGCCAGCAGCTTAGGGGCTAGCGCGGTAAATGAGCAGTTCTTC
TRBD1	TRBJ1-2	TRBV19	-	CASSMGTVLPYGYTF	TGTGCCAGTAGTATGGGGACAGTCCTCCCCTATGGCTACACCTTC
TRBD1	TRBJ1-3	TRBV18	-	CASSPGQGGMGNTIYF	TGTGCCAGCTCACCTGGACAGGGCGGCATGGGAAACACCATATATTTT
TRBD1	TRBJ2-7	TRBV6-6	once	CASSYSRTGAYEQYF	TGTGCCAGCAGTTACTCCCGGACAGGAGCCTACGAGCAGTACTTC
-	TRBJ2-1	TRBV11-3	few	CASSLAGPSSYNEQFF	TGTGCCAGCAGCTTAGCGGGTCCTAGCTCCTACAATGAGCAGTTCTTC
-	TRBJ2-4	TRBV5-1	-	CASSPITVNSSLNIQYF	TGCGCCAGCAGCCCTATAACCGTGAACAGTTCTTTGAACATTCAGTACTTC
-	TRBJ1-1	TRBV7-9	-	CASSEKTVNTEAFF	TGTGCCAGCAGCGAAAAAACAGTGAACACTGAAGCTTTCTTT
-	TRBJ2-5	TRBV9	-	CASSVGAFEETQYF	TGTGCCAGCAGCGTAGGAGCGTTTGAAGAGACCCAGTACTTC
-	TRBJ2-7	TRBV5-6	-	CASSSGDLEQYF	TGTGCCAGCAGCTCGGGGGATCTCGAGCAGTACTTC
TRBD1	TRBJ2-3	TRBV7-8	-	CASSSGQGPDTQYF	TGTGCCAGCAGCTCGGGACAGGGCCCAGATACGCAGTATTTT
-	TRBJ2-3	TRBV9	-	CASSVAPSRAADTQYF	TGTGCCAGCAGCGTAGCTCCCAGCAGGGCGGCAGATACGCAGTATTTT
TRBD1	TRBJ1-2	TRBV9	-	CANSVATQGAGGYTF	TGTGCCAACAGCGTAGCTACCCAGGGGGCTGGCGGCTACACCTTC
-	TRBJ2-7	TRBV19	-	CASSMALASEQYF	TGTGCCAGTAGTATGGCCCTAGCCAGCGAGCAGTACTTC
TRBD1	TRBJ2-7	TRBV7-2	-	CASSLGPGQASSYEQYF	TGTGCCAGCAGCTTAGGGCCGGGACAGGCTAGCTCCTACGAGCAGTACTTC
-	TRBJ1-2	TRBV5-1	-	CASSPEGGGRGYTF	TGCGCCAGCAGCCCCGAGGGGGGCGGGAGAGGCTACACCTTC
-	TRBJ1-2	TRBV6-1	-	CASSEAGRGPGYTF	TGTGCCAGCAGTGAGGCGGGCAGGGGCCCTGGCTACACCTTC
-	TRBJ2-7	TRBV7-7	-	CASSQLQGHEQYF	TGTGCCAGCAGCCAGCTACAGGGCCACGAGCAGTACTTC